These 2 T cell receptor beta chains came from one sample sequenced in a study of T cells in Graves' hyperthyroidism and ophthalmopathy. TCR beta CDR3 region amplification was performed from RNA transcripts. An initial round of RT-PCR targeting the TCR CDR3 relied on the HTBI primer set. TCRdb re-called the multiplex PCR reads through MiXCR, storing one row per CDR3 protein. This table holds under 300,000 distinct CDR3 sequences, about 25% found once. Sequenced input: blood. These TCRs come from a man aged 40-49 years with Graves' hyperthyroidism that later progressed to Graves' ophthalmopathy.

This clonotype has ten or more counts. The chain is built from TRBV6-5 and TRBJ2-7; D gene unclear. The CDR3 is 15 amino acids. The V end was cut by 0 bases, the J end by 2 bases, with 11 bases between. In germline, CDR1 is MNHEY, CDR2 SVGAGI. The CDR3 here is CASSYSLPETYEQYF. The DNA for the CDR3 is TGTGCCAGCAGTTACTCTCTGCCAGAGACCTACGAGCAGTACTTC.

This clonotype was counted at least ten times. The chain couples TRBV5-5 to TRBJ2-5; D call uncertain. Germline V CDR1 and CDR2: SGHKS, YYEKEE (reference sequence). Trimming took off 1 base at V and 0 bases at J, with 7 bases between the two ends. The CDR3 loop spans 14 amino acids. The CDR3 is CASSLLGYQETQYF. CDR3 nucleotides: TGTGCCAGCAGCTTGCTTGGGTACCAAGAGACCCAGTACTTC.